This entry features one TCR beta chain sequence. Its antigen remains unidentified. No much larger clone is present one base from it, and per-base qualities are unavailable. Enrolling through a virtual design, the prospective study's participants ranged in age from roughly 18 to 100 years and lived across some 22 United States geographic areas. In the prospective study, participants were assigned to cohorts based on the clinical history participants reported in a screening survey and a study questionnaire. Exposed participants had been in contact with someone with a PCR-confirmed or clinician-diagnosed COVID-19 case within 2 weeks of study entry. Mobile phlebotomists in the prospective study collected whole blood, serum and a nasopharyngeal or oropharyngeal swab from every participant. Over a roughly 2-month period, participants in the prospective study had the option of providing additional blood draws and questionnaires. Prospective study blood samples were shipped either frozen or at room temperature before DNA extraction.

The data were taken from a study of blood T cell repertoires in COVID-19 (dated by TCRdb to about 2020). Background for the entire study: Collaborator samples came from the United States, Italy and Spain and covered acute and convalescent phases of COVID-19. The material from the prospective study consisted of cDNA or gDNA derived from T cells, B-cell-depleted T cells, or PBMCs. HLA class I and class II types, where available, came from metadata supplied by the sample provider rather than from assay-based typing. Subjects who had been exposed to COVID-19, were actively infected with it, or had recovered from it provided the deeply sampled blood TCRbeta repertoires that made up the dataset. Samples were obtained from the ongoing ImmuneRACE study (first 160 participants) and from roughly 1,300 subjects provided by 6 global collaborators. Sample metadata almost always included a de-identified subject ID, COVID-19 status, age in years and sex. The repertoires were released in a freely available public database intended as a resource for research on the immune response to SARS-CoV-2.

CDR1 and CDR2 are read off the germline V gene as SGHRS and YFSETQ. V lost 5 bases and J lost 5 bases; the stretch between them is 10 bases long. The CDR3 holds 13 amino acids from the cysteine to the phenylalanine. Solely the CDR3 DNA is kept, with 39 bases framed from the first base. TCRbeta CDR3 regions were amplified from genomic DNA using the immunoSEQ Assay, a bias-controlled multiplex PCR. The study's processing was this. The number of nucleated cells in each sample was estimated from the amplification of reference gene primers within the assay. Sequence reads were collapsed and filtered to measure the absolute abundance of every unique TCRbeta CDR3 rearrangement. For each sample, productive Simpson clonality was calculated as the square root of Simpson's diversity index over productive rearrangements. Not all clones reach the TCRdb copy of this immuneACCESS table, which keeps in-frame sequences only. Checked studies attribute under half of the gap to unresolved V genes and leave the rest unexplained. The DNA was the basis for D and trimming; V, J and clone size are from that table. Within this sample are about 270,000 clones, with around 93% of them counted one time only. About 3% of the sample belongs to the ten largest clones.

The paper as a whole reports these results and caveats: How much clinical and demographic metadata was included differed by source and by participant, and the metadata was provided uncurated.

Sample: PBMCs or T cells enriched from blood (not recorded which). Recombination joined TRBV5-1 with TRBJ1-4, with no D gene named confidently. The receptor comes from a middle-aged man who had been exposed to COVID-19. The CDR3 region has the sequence CASRAPGNEKLFF. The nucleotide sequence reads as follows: TGCGCCAGCAGAGCCCCGGGGAATGAAAAACTGTTTTTT. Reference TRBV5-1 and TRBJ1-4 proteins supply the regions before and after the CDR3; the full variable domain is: KAGVTQTPRYLIKTRGQQVTLSCSPISGHRSVSWYQQTPGQGLQFLFEYFSETQRNKGNFPGRFSGRQFSNSRSEMNVSTLELGDSALYLCASRAPGNEKLFFGSGTQLSVL.